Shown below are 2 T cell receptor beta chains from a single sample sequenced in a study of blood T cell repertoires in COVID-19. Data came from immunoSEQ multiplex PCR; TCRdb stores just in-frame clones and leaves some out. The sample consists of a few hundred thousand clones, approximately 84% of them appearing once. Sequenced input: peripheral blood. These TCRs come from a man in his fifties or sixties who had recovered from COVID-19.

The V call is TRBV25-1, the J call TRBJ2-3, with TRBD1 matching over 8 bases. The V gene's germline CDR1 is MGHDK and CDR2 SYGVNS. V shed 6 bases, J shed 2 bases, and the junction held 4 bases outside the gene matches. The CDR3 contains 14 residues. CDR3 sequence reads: CASSTGGFTDTQYF. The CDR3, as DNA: TGTGCCAGCAGCACAGGGGGTTTCACAGATACGCAGTATTTT.

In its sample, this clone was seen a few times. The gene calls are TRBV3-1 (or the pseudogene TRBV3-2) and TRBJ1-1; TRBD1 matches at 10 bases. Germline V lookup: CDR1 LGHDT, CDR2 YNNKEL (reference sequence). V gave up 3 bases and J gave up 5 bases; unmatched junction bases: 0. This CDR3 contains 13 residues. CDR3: CASSQDRGTEAFF. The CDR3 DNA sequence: TGTGCCAGCAGCCAGGACAGGGGGACTGAAGCTTTCTTT.